This is a list of T cell receptor beta chains from one sample in a study of blood T cell repertoires in COVID-19. The table came from immunoSEQ multiplex PCR; TCRdb's copy has only in-frame clones and leaves some out. The sample has about 190,000 clones; about 80% are singletons. Sample: peripheral blood. These receptors originate from a man aged 60 to 69 with acute or convalescent COVID-19. Both conserved end residues are part of each CDR3. Fields, in order: V gene, D gene, clone size, J gene, CDR3 DNA, CDR3 protein. A D gene is named only where the DNA matches it firmly. Expanded clones get a size class; other rows say once, few or many, or leave the size out.

>TRBV29-1|TRBD2|-|TRBJ2-1
TGCAGCCAAAAACTAGCGGGTGAGCAGTTCTTC
CSQKLAGEQFF
>TRBV15|-|-|TRBJ1-5
TGTGCCACCAGCCTACTTGATAGCAATCAGCCCCAGCATTTT
CATSLLDSNQPQHF
>TRBV6-2/TRBV6-3|TRBD2|-|TRBJ2-1
TGTGCCAGCAGTTACTCGCCGGGGGGGCAAGGGTACAATGAGCAGTTCTTC
CASSYSPGGQGYNEQFF
>TRBV18|-|-|TRBJ2-7
TGTGCCAGCTCACCAGGGGGCGGGAGTAGGGTCTACGAGCAGTACTTC
CASSPGGGSRVYEQYF
>TRBV25-1|TRBD2|-|TRBJ2-3
TGTGCCAGCAGGGACACTAGCGGGAGAGGAGGTACGCAGTATTTT
CASRDTSGRGGTQYF
>TRBV2|TRBD2|-|TRBJ2-3
TGTGCCAGCAGTGATAGCGGGGGGGCCCTAGATACGCAGTATTTT
CASSDSGGALDTQYF
>TRBV9|-|-|TRBJ1-2
TGTGCCAGCAGCGGTCCCAGGGTTGGAAACTATGGCTACACCTTC
CASSGPRVGNYGYTF
>TRBV5-1|-|-|TRBJ2-2
TGCGCCAGCAGCTTGGATGGGGGGACCGTTGCCGGGGAGCTGTTTTTT
CASSLDGGTVAGELFF
>TRBV3-1/TRBV3-2|-|-|TRBJ2-2
TGTGCCAGCAGCCGACTAGCCGGGGAGCTGTTTTTT
CASSRLAGELFF
>TRBV20-1|TRBD1|-|TRBJ2-1
TGCAGTGCTAGTGGGGGCGGCAGGGGGCTTGGCAATGAGCAGTTCTTC
CSASGGGRGLGNEQFF
>TRBV6-5|TRBD1|once|TRBJ1-5
TGTGCCAGCAGTTACACAGGGGTGGATCAGCCCCAGCATTTT
CASSYTGVDQPQHF
>TRBV6-5|TRBD1|once|TRBJ1-4
TGTGCCAGCAGTTACTCGAGGGACAGGTGGGATGAAAAACTGTTTTTT
CASSYSRDRWDEKLFF
>TRBV4-1|TRBD2|-|TRBJ2-1
TGCGCCAGCAGCCAAGATGCGGGAGATGGTTTTGAGCAGTTCTTC
CASSQDAGDGFEQFF
>TRBV21-1|-|-|TRBJ2-2
TGTGCCAGCAGCTTCTGCCGGGACAGGGGCACCGGGGAGCTGTTTTTT
CASSFCRDRGTGELFF
>TRBV6-5|-|once|TRBJ2-5
TGTGCCAGCAGTTACTTAGGGACACAACAAGAGACCCAGTACTTC
CASSYLGTQQETQYF
>TRBV12-5|-|-|TRBJ2-3
TGTGCTAGTGGCTCTCAGGGTTGGACAGATACGCAGTATTTT
CASGSQGWTDTQYF
>TRBV7-3|-|-|TRBJ1-1
TGTGCCAGCAGTCTCTATGAGAACACTGAAGCTTTCTTT
CASSLYENTEAFF
>TRBV7-8|TRBD1|-|TRBJ1-4
TGTGCCAGCAGCCTCGACAGGGGAGGTGAAAAACTGTTTTTT
CASSLDRGGEKLFF
>TRBV5-8|TRBD1|-|TRBJ1-5
TGTGCCAGCAGCACAGGGGGTATGTCATGGGATCAGCCCCAGCATTTT
CASSTGGMSWDQPQHF
>TRBV29-1|-|-|TRBJ1-2
TGCAGCGTCTGGACCGGTTCCCGCGGGGGCTACACCTTC
CSVWTGSRGGYTF
>TRBV2|TRBD1|-|TRBJ1-6
TGTGCCAGCAGTGAAGTCTCGACAGGGCGTCGTTCACCCCTCCACTTT
CASSEVSTGRRSPLHF
>TRBV15|TRBD1|-|TRBJ1-5
TGTGCCACAGCTTTACAGGGGGCGAATCAGCCCCAGCATTTT
CATALQGANQPQHF
>TRBV11-2|TRBD1|-|TRBJ2-5
TGTGCCAGCAGCTTGCAGGGACAGGGCATACAAGAGACCCAGTACTTC
CASSLQGQGIQETQYF
>TRBV19|-|-|TRBJ2-5
TGTGCCAGTAGCCCCACAGGGCAAGAGACCCAGTACTTC
CASSPTGQETQYF
>TRBV4-1|TRBD1|-|TRBJ2-1
TGCGCCAGCAGCCAAGCCTACAGCGGTCGGGGCGGGACAGGGGTCTACAATGAGCAGTTCTTC
CASSQAYSGRGGTGVYNEQFF
>TRBV19|TRBD2|once|TRBJ2-1
TGTGCCAGTCGGGAGGAAGGGGCCTACAATGAGCAGTTCTTC
CASREEGAYNEQFF
>TRBV27|-|-|TRBJ1-6
TGTGCCAGCAGCCTCAGGGTTCCCCTAGCGGGACCCCTCCACTTT
CASSLRVPLAGPLHF
>TRBV19|TRBD2|once|TRBJ2-1
TGTGCCAGTAGGCTAGCGGGGGGTTATAGTGAGCAGTTCTTC
CASRLAGGYSEQFF
>TRBV7-8|-|-|TRBJ2-1
TGTGCCAGCAGCCCCCTCTCAGGGGGGAGCTCCTACAATGAGCAGTTCTTC
CASSPLSGGSSYNEQFF
>TRBV3-1/TRBV3-2|TRBD1|-|TRBJ1-2
TGTGCCAGCAGCTCCGGACAGGGGTACTATGGCTACACCTTC
CASSSGQGYYGYTF
>TRBV2|-|many|TRBJ1-2
TGTGCCAGCAGCAACGAAGCGGACTATGGCTACACCTTC
CASSNEADYGYTF
>TRBV30|TRBD1|-|TRBJ1-2
TGTGCCTGGAGTGTTAACAGGGGGCTTGAAGGCTACACCTTC
CAWSVNRGLEGYTF
>TRBV7-2|-|-|TRBJ1-5
TGTGCCAGCAGCTTAGATTGGGGAGGGCATCAGCCCCAGCATTTT
CASSLDWGGHQPQHF